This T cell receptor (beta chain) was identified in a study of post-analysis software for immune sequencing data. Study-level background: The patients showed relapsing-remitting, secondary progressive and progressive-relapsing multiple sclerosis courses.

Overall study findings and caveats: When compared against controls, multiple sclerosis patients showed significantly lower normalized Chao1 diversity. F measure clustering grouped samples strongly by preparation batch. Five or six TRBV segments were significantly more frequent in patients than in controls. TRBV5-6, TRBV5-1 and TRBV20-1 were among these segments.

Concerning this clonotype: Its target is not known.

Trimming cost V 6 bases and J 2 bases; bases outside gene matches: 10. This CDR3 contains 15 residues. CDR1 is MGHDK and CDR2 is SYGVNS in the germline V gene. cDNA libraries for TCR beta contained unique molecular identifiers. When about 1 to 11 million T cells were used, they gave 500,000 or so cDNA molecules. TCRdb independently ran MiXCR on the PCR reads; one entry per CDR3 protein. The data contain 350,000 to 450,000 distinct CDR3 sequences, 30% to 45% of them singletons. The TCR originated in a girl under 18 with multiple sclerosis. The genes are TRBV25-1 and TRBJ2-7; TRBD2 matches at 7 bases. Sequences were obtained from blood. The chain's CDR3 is CASRSTGGTPYEQYF. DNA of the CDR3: TGTGCCAGCAGATCGACGGGGGGTACCCCCTACGAGCAGTACTTC.